The sample holds many counts of the clone carrying this T cell receptor (beta chain). No antigen is known for it. Unique molecular identifiers featured in how the TCRbeta library was prepared. MiXCR, applied by TCRdb to the PCR reads, yields one record per CDR3 protein. The sample has 500,000 to 650,000 distinct CDR3 sequences, 10% to 15% seen once. The data derive from a study of T-cell reconstitution after alpha-beta-depleted transplantation in children. Study-level findings and limits: The authors attributed T-cell counts and diversity one year after transplant mostly to newly produced T cells. Reports say that about two months after transplant, the alpha-beta T cells came out of several hundred graft clones that had expanded.

V was pared by 10 bases and J by 4 bases, with 9 bases of the junction left unmatched. Germline V lookup: CDR1 MDHEN, CDR2 SYDVKM. The CDR3 spans 14 residues. The sample was PBMCs, mostly from graft donor cells, taken 360 days after TCRalphabeta/CD19-depleted stem cell transplant. The chain is built from TRBV28 and TRBJ2-7, with 11 nucleotides matching TRBD2. This receptor was taken from a male patient aged 10-17 years who had a stem cell transplant for acute myeloid leukemia, so the T cells may come from the graft donor. The CDR3 sequence is CATSGLAELYEQYF. CDR3 sequence (DNA): TGTGCCACCTCGGGACTAGCGGAGTTATACGAGCAGTACTTC.